This T cell receptor beta chain was identified during a study of cytotoxic CD8 clonotypes in ibrutinib-treated CLL. Study-wide results and caveats: Against age-matched healthy donors, baseline clonality ran higher and tracked circulating CD8+ T-cell counts.

Comment on this clone: Its matching antigen is unknown.

Here immunoSEQ multiplex PCR was the method, and the copy in TCRdb shows in-frame clones only, minus some. The profile shows almost 250,000 clones, 70% of them singletons. Germline values: CDR1 GTSNPN, CDR2 SVGIG (reference sequence). The CDR3 runs 12 residues. V was pared by 2 bases and J by 6 bases, with 7 bases between. The receptor's source is a human donor with chronic lymphocytic leukemia. This material consisted of PBMCs, taken after 24 months of ibrutinib treatment. The V call is TRBV30, the J call TRBJ2-2; the D is unclear. The CDR3 protein is CAWSRLAGELFF. DNA of the CDR3: TGTGCCTGGAGTAGGCTAGCCGGGGAGCTGTTTTTT. Full variable domain (remainder filled in from reference TRBV30 and TRBJ2-2): SQTIHQWPATLVQPVGSPLSLECTVEGTSNPNLYWYRQAAGRGLQLLFYSVGIGQISSEVPQNLSASRPQDRQFILSSKKLLLSDSGFYLCAWSRLAGELFFGEGSRLTVL.